This TCR beta chain comes out of a study of shared clonotypes between healthy human individuals. The study's findings and limits: Blood alone was sampled, and tissue repertoires likely differ.

Repertoires were generated with immunoSEQ multiplex PCR, while TCRdb's copy carries only in-frame clones and drops some. This repertoire shows 1.5 million to 1.9 million clones, 95% to 99% found once; its top ten account for around 0.45%. Details on this clone: What it recognizes is unknown.

The sequenced sample consisted of naive CD4+ T cells sorted from blood. As to subset: CD45RA+ positively selected. The TCR sequence derives from a man aged 30 to 45 in good health.

CDR3 DNA: TGTGCCAGCTCACGGGACACAACAAACGGTGCCTACGAGCAGTACTTC. This translates into CASSRDTTNGAYEQYF. V and J are TRBV7-2 and TRBJ2-7, with D perhaps TRBD1 (6 bases). V lost 8 bases and J 2 bases, leaving 22 bases between the germline ends. The CDR3 runs 16 residues. In germline, CDR1 is SGHTA, CDR2 FQGNSA.